This T cell receptor beta chain was sequenced in a study of beta chain features in type 1 diabetes. V gave up 5 bases and J gave up 0 bases, with 17 bases separating them. The CDR3 has 16 amino acids. Germline V gene lookup returns CDR1 LNHDA and CDR2 SQIVND (reference sequence). This clone occurred once. The antigen is undetermined. The single heparinised draw taken from each donor contained around 100 mL of blood on average. Broader study findings: The naive, central memory and Treg TCRB repertoires looked more alike in patients than they did in healthy donors. At VDJ recombination sites, type 1 diabetes patients had fewer insertions and more deleted nucleotides. Type 1 diabetes patients had moderately but significantly shorter TCRB CDR3s in all four CD4+ subsets.

All of the isolated RNA was reverse transcribed, so expressed TCRB transcripts were sequenced. The method was immunoSEQ multiplex PCR; TCRdb's version includes in-frame clones alone and lacks a portion of them. Of under 300,000 clones in the sample, about 15% were seen once. The specimen sequenced was naive CD4+ T cells from blood. The source is a man aged 25 to 40 with type 1 diabetes. This chain links TRBV19 with TRBJ2-7; D perhaps matches TRBD1 (5 bases). The DNA for the CDR3 is TGTGCCAGTAGTCAGTTTGGGGCAGGATCCTCCTACGAGCAGTACTTC. This codes for CASSQFGAGSSYEQYF.